The 22 T cell receptor beta chains presented below share a single source sample, sequenced in a study of shared clonotypes between healthy human individuals. Clones were read by immunoSEQ multiplex PCR, and TCRdb kept only the in-frame ones, dropping some. The sample holds roughly 1,000,000 clones; 78% are singletons and the top ten take more than 0.55%. Sequencing was performed on memory CD4+ T cells from PBMCs. Subset defined: CD45RA-negative fraction. The receptors derive from a man aged 18-30 years in good health. Some clones in this sample may be carry-over from other donors' samples.

The genes are TRBV4-2 and TRBJ2-1; D is unclear. Trimming took off 3 bases at V and 8 bases at J, with 26 bases between the two ends. Looked up from germline, CDR1 is LGHNA and CDR2 is YNFKEQ. The CDR3 is 18 residues long. This CDR3 is CASSHLPIGLRIRDEQFF. CDR3 in DNA: TGTGCCAGCAGCCACCTCCCAATCGGATTGCGCATTAGGGATGAGCAGTTCTTC.

The chain employs TRBV6-6 and TRBJ1-5; D may be TRBD1 (5 bases). Germline V CDR1 and CDR2: MNHNY, SVGAGI (reference sequence). The CDR3 is 16 residues long. The ends were cut back, 2 bases at V and 1 base at J, with 12 bases in the middle. The CDR3 loop reads CASSYRGIRSNQPQHF. CDR3 bases: TGTGCCAGCAGTTACAGGGGAATTAGGAGCAATCAGCCCCAGCATTTT.

The rearrangement links TRBV5-4 to TRBJ2-2; 9 positions match TRBD2. Germline CDR1 and CDR2: SGHNT and YYREEE (reference sequence). This CDR3 spans 17 amino acids. Trimming took 4 bases from V and 3 from J; bases not matched to a gene: 10. The DNA for the CDR3 is TGTGCCAGCAGCGGAGAGGCTCTAGCGGGATACACCGGGGAGCTGTTTTTT. It is translated as CASSGEALAGYTGELFF.

The chain has TRBV7-9 and TRBJ2-3; perhaps TRBD2 as D (5 bases). The germline V and J ends were trimmed by 0 bases and 9 bases, with 19 bases remaining between them. The CDR3 has 16 residues. Germline CDR1 SEHNR, CDR2 FQNEAQ (reference sequence). CDR3 nucleotides: TGTGCCAGCAGCTTAGCCTCCGTGGGAGACTTTGTAACGCAGTATTTT. It codes for CASSLASVGDFVTQYF.

The V and J genes are TRBV4-1 and TRBJ2-2, with a tentative D call TRBD2 (7 bases). The CDR3 totals 13 residues. Trimming removed 7 bases from V and 8 bases from J, with 14 bases in between. Germline CDR1 is MGHRA and CDR2 is YSYEKL. Here the CDR3 reads CASNRGAPGELFF. The DNA of the CDR3 is TGCGCCAGCAACCGGGGGGCCCCTGGGGAGCTGTTTTTT.

V gene TRBV4-1 combines with J gene TRBJ2-7; D is ambiguous. The CDR3 runs 16 residues. Germline CDR1 and CDR2: MGHRA and YSYEKL. V lost 0 bases to trimming and J lost 0 bases, with 12 bases between them. CDR3 amino acids: CASSQDHRTSSYEQYF. CDR3 in DNA: TGCGCCAGCAGCCAAGATCACCGGACGAGCTCCTACGAGCAGTACTTC.

Comments on this clone: Relative to the germline gene, one junction end is altered; a read error may explain this. CDR3 DNA: TGTGCCAGCACCTTAGGGACGCTCAATGAGCAGTTCTTC. Translating it yields CASTLGTLNEQFF. The gene calls are TRBV7-2 and TRBJ2-1, with D possibly being TRBD1 or TRBD2 (5 bases each). The CDR3 totals 13 residues. Germline V gene sequence: CDR1 SGHTA, CDR2 FQGNSA. The full variable domain, its missing parts supplied by reference TRBV7-2 and TRBJ2-1, is GAGVSQSPSNKVTEKGKDVELRCDPISGHTALYWYRQSLGQGLEFLIYFQGNSAPDKSGLPSDRFSAERTGGSVSTLTIQRTQQEDSAVYLCASTLGTLNEQFFGPGTRLTVL.

This chain joins TRBV7-2 and TRBJ2-7, with 7 bases that match TRBD1. The J segment lost 2 bases and the V segment lost 6 bases, leaving 1 base of the junction unmatched. CDR1 is SGHTA, CDR2 FQGNSA, per germline. This CDR3 has 12 residues. In DNA, the CDR3 is TGTGCCAGCAGAGGGGGCACCTACGAGCAGTACTTC. Encoded protein: CASRGGTYEQYF.

This chain joins TRBV19 and TRBJ1-4; 7 bases match TRBD1. With 4 bases clipped from V and 7 bases from J, the junction kept 6 bases outside the gene matches. The germline V gene encodes CDR1 LNHDA and CDR2 SQIVND (reference sequence). CDR3 length equals 14 residues. The CDR3 region is CASSTLQGLEKLFF. CDR3 DNA: TGTGCCAGTAGTACTTTACAGGGGCTTGAAAAACTGTTTTTT.

The chain has TRBV5-1 and TRBJ2-5; possibly TRBD1 for D (6 bases). The CDR3 is 15 amino acids. The V end was cut by 4 bases, the J end by 5 bases, with 18 bases between. The germline V gene encodes CDR1 SGHRS and CDR2 YFSETQ. The CDR3, as DNA: TGCGCCAGCAGCCGGCTGGGGGCAACAGGGGAGACCCAGTACTTC. It is translated as CASSRLGATGETQYF.

This chain links TRBV28 with TRBJ1-2; 9 positions match TRBD1. V dropped 7 bases and J dropped 8; count of bases not matched to a gene: 8. This CDR3 region has 13 residues. Germline V gene lookup returns CDR1 MDHEN and CDR2 SYDVKM. This CDR3 reads CASNPRDRDGYTF. CDR3 nucleotides: TGTGCCAGCAATCCCCGGGACAGGGACGGCTACACCTTC.

This chain links TRBV10-3 with TRBJ1-4, with unresolved D. The CDR3 runs to 16 residues. The germline V and J ends were trimmed by 3 bases and 2 bases, with 13 bases remaining between them. Per germline, CDR1 ENHRY and CDR2 SYGVKD. The CDR3: CAISDSKVGTNEKLFF. The CDR3, as DNA: TGTGCCATCAGTGATTCGAAAGTGGGGACTAATGAAAAACTGTTTTTT.

V gene TRBV6-4 combines with J gene TRBJ2-5; 7 bases match TRBD1. CDR3 length: 13 amino acids. V was pared by 4 bases and J by 4 bases, with 3 bases of the junction left unmatched. Germline CDR1 reads MRHNA; CDR2 reads SNTAGT. The CDR3 spells CASSANRGETQYF. The CDR3 coding sequence is TGTGCCAGCAGTGCCAACAGGGGAGAGACCCAGTACTTC.

This clone was found once. This chain uses TRBV5-1 with TRBJ2-1; 11 positions match TRBD2. V was pared by 4 bases and J by 2 bases, with 8 bases of the junction left unmatched. CDR1 SGHRS and CDR2 YFSETQ come from the germline V gene. The CDR3 is made up of 17 amino acids. The CDR3 is CASSITLAGGTYNEQFF. In nucleotides, the CDR3 is TGCGCCAGCAGCATTACTCTAGCGGGAGGAACCTACAATGAGCAGTTCTTC.

The chain is built from TRBV30 and TRBJ2-7, with D possibly matching TRBD2 (6 bases). Looked up from germline, CDR1 is GTSNPN and CDR2 is SVGIG (reference sequence). Trimming stripped 3 bases from V and 3 bases from J, with 9 bases between. This CDR3 contains 12 residues. The CDR3, as DNA: TGTGCCTGGAGCTGGAGGGACTACGAGCAGTACTTC. Amino acid sequence: CAWSWRDYEQYF.

The chain couples TRBV10-3 to TRBJ1-5, with a weak D call TRBD1 (6 bases). The CDR3 runs to 15 residues. V dropped 0 bases and J dropped 6 bases, with 12 bases sitting between them. Germline values: CDR1 ENHRY, CDR2 SYGVKD. CDR3 in DNA: TGTGCCATCAGTGAGTCCGGGGGCGGGGGTCAGCCCCAGCATTTT. Translating gives CAISESGGGGQPQHF.

A single count supports this clone. This rearrangement joins TRBV7-2 to TRBJ2-3; a weak D match, TRBD2 (6 bases). Germline V CDR1 and CDR2: SGHTA, FQGNSA. Trimming took off 6 bases at V and 2 bases at J, with 12 bases between the two ends. The CDR3 covers 14 residues. CDR3 in DNA: TGTGCCAGCAGGCTCGGGGGTACCACAGATACGCAGTATTTT. Translating gives CASRLGGTTDTQYF.

V and J are TRBV7-3 and TRBJ2-3, with D possibly TRBD2 on 6 matching bases. This CDR3 has 15 residues. The V gene lost 5 bases and the J gene lost 2 bases, with 14 bases spanning the gap. Germline assignment: CDR1 SGHTA and CDR2 FQGTGA. In DNA, the CDR3 is TGTGCCAGCAGCATTGGGACTTATAACACAGATACGCAGTATTTT. Residues: CASSIGTYNTDTQYF.

The V gene is TRBV5-4, the J gene TRBJ2-2; D gene uncertain. CDR3 length: 13 residues. Trimming left V 3 bases short and J 2 bases short, with 5 bases between. The germline CDR1 and CDR2 sequences are SGHNT and YYREEE (reference sequence). In DNA, the CDR3 is TGTGCCAGCAGCTACCCTAACACCGGGGAGCTGTTTTTT. Protein sequence: CASSYPNTGELFF.

The chain couples TRBV28 to TRBJ1-1, with TRBD1 identical over 7 bases. The CDR3 totals 16 residues. Germline assignment: CDR1 MDHEN and CDR2 SYDVKM. J was trimmed by 0 bases and V by 7 bases; bases with no gene match: 11. The CDR3 reads CASTLGGLFLNTEAFF. DNA of the CDR3: TGTGCCAGCACACTAGGGGGCCTTTTTCTGAACACTGAAGCTTTCTTT.

Here the CDR3 DNA reads TGTGCCAGCAGACCTCCGGATAGCTCCTACGAGCAGTACTTC. As protein: CASRPPDSSYEQYF. The V gene is TRBV28, the J gene TRBJ2-7; no clear D. V gave up 6 bases and J gave up 0 bases, with 12 bases separating them. CDR3 size: 14 residues. Looked up from germline, CDR1 is MDHEN and CDR2 is SYDVKM.

V usage is TRBV28 and J usage is TRBJ2-5, with D hard to call. This CDR3 comprises 15 residues. The ends were cut back, 2 bases at V and 2 bases at J, with 12 bases in the middle. Germline CDR1 MDHEN, CDR2 SYDVKM. This chain's CDR3 is CASSLVGSEQETQYF. The CDR3 nucleotides read TGTGCCAGCAGTTTAGTAGGATCGGAGCAAGAGACCCAGTACTTC. The variable domain in full, with the rest retrieved from reference TRBV28 and TRBJ2-5, is DVKVTQSSRYLVKRTGEKVFLECVQDMDHENMFWYRQDPGLGLRLIYFSYDVKMKEKGDIPEGYSVSREKKERFSLILESASTNQTSMYLCASSLVGSEQETQYFGPGTRLLVL.